Only a few counts were recorded for the clone carrying this T cell receptor (beta chain). Its antigen is undetermined. This sample was included in a study of neurological immune-mediated disorders. Study-level results: Phylogenetic grouping placed 18 of 34 multiple sclerosis patients' repertoires in one related-CDR3 cluster, a possible signature. Sharing of CDR3 amino acid sequences among expanded clones across subjects was absent, suggesting private repertoires in all groups.

Unsorted libraries were prepared from 2 million PBMCs that had been stored at -80 C. With 10-nucleotide random UMIs included, cDNA was synthesized by 5'RACE. TCRdb fed the 5' RACE reads into MiXCR, producing one record per CDR3 protein. The sample holds 69,000 or so distinct CDR3 sequences, around 5% seen once. The CDR3 loop spans 15 amino acids. Germline V lookup: CDR1 KGHSH, CDR2 LQKENI. Trimming left V 4 bases short and J 2 bases short, with 12 bases between. The clonotype originates from a woman aged 65 to 85 with multiple sclerosis. Sequencing used PBMCs. The J gene is TRBJ1-5, the V gene TRBV18; D not certain. The DNA for the CDR3 is TGTGCCAGCTCACAGGGTAGTAACGGCAATCAGCCCCAGCATTTT. Its protein is CASSQGSNGNQPQHF. Drawing the rest from reference TRBV18 and TRBJ1-5, the complete variable domain is NAGVMQNPRHLVRRRGQEARLRCSPMKGHSHVYWYRQLPEEGLKFMVYLQKENIIDESGMPKERFSAEFPKEGPSILRIQQVVRGDSAAYFCASSQGSNGNQPQHFGDGTRLSIL.